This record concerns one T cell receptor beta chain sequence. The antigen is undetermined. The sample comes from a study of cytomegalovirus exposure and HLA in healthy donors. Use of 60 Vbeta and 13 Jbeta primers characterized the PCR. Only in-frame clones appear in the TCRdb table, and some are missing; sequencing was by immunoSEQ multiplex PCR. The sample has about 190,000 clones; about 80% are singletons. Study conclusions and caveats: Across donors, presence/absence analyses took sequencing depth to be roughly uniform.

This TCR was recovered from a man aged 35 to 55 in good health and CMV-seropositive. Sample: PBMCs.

The chain's CDR3 is CSVGQGHGELFF. The CDR3 bases are TGCAGCGTTGGACAGGGCCACGGGGAGCTGTTTTTT. The rearrangement links TRBV29-1 to TRBJ2-2; 7 bases are shared with TRBD1. Germline-derived CDR1 and CDR2 are SQVTM and ANQGSEA. Unmatched junction bases numbered 3, after V lost 4 bases and J lost 7 bases. The CDR3 is 12 residues long.